This T cell receptor beta chain was sequenced in a study of early T cells in non-severe SARS-CoV-2 infection. V lost 5 bases, J lost 6 bases, and 8 bases stayed unmatched. CDR1 is SSHAT, CDR2 FNYEAQ, per germline (reference sequence). The CDR3 is 14 residues long. Points from the study as a whole: The study's VDJdb matching favored anti-spike CD8 responses and missed private and CD4 specificities.

Comment on this clonotype: Its matching antigen is unknown.

Unique molecular identifiers were added to individual cDNA molecules. TCRdb re-analysed the 5' RACE reads in MiXCR, keeping a single row per CDR3 protein. The data hold approximately 81,000 distinct CDR3 sequences, with approximately 13% observed a single time. The TCR comes from an adult who was a healthcare worker with PCR-confirmed SARS-CoV-2 infection or an uninfected control (not recorded which). This chain connects TRBV7-7 to TRBJ2-3; TRBD1 matches at 7 bases. The sequenced sample consisted of whole blood. CDR3 residues: CASSPTGARDTQYF. DNA of the CDR3: TGTGCCAGCAGCCCTACAGGGGCGCGGGATACGCAGTATTTT.